These 21 T cell receptor beta chains share one sample of origin, sequenced in a study of response to subunit inactivated influenza vaccine. One entry per CDR3 protein, called by TCRdb with MiXCR from the RT-PCR reads. The sample has approximately 530,000 distinct CDR3 sequences; 6% to 9% are singletons. Specimen: PBMCs from blood, collected roughly 24 months after vaccination. These receptors were collected from a man between 50 and 69 years old who received an inactivated influenza vaccine.

This clonotype was detected a few times. This chain connects TRBV11-2 to TRBJ2-5, with 7 bases fitting TRBD1. The germline V gene has CDR1 SGHAT and CDR2 FQNNGV. This CDR3 is built from 15 residues. Germline trimming cut 2 bases from V and 1 base from J; bases unmatched to any gene: 4. The CDR3 nucleotides read TGTGCCAGCAGCTTAATGGGGACAGCCCAAGAGACCCAGTACTTC. Protein: CASSLMGTAQETQYF.

This sequence joins TRBV4-2 and TRBJ2-2; D remains ambiguous. CDR3 length: 16 amino acids. Germline V gene sequence: CDR1 LGHNA, CDR2 YNFKEQ. Trimming took 1 base from V and 0 from J, leaving 9 bases between them. In DNA form, the CDR3 reads TGTGCCAGCAGCCAAGCTACAGAAACGAACACCGGGGAGCTGTTTTTT. Translated: CASSQATETNTGELFF.

The rearrangement links TRBV7-9 to TRBJ2-3; D might be TRBD2 (7 bases). V was trimmed by 5 bases and J by 6 bases, leaving 21 bases between them. CDR3 length equals 16 residues. Looked up from germline, CDR1 is SEHNR and CDR2 is FQNEAQ (reference sequence). CDR3 region: CASSISYGGPGDTQYF. CDR3 bases: TGTGCCAGCAGCATCTCCTACGGGGGGCCGGGTGATACGCAGTATTTT.

As concerns this clonotype: A much larger clone differs by one base, so this may be a read error. The CDR3 sequence: CATSERAGVRSYNEQFF. The CDR3 region has the DNA TGTGCCACCAGTGAGCGGGCCGGGGTCCGATCCTACAATGAGCAGTTCTTC. The chain has TRBV24-1 and TRBJ2-1, with a tentative D call TRBD2 (5 bases). CDR1 KGHDR and CDR2 SFDVKD come from the germline V gene. V was pared by 4 bases and J by 1 base, with 16 bases between. This CDR3 has 17 residues.

This clonotype was seen only a few times. The chain carries TRBV29-1 and TRBJ1-1; D uncertain. Trimming stripped 5 bases from V and 0 bases from J, with 4 bases between. Germline loops: CDR1 SQVTM, CDR2 ANQGSEA. The CDR3 contains 11 residues. CDR3 bases: TGCAGCGTTTCGGTGAACACTGAAGCTTTCTTT. Translation: CSVSVNTEAFF.

The V and J genes are TRBV28 and TRBJ2-7; D is unresolved. The germline V gene has CDR1 MDHEN and CDR2 SYDVKM. The V end lost 7 bases, the J end lost 0 bases, and 16 bases lay between the germline ends. CDR3 length: 15 amino acids. This CDR3 reads CASTPRFSSSYEQYF. CDR3 in DNA: TGTGCCAGCACCCCTAGATTCTCAAGCTCCTACGAGCAGTACTTC.

This clonotype was detected only a few times. The chain carries TRBV29-1 and TRBJ1-2, with 7 nucleotides matching TRBD1. The CDR3 has 15 residues. Germline trimming cut 4 bases from V and 4 bases from J; bases unmatched to any gene: 12. The germline V gene encodes CDR1 SQVTM and CDR2 ANQGSEA. The CDR3 bases are TGCAGCGTTGTGACTCACAGGGGAGCGGGCTATGGCTACACCTTC. This encodes CSVVTHRGAGYGYTF.

This chain links TRBV3-1 with TRBJ2-7; 10 positions agree with TRBD1. The junction had 4 bases not matched to a gene; V was cut back by 2 bases and J by 6 bases. Germline V gene lookup returns CDR1 LGHDT and CDR2 YNNKEL (reference sequence). This CDR3 spans 14 amino acids. DNA of the CDR3: TGTGCCAGCAGCCAACGGACAGGGGGTGGCGAGCAGTACTTC. Its translation: CASSQRTGGGEQYF.

This clonotype came up many times. The chain has TRBV6-5 and TRBJ2-1; perhaps TRBD2 as D (6 bases). CDR3 length equals 15 residues. Trimming pared 2 bases from V and 0 bases from J, leaving 8 bases between. Germline lookup yields CDR1 MNHEY and CDR2 SVGAGI. The CDR3 spells CASSYGGASYNEQFF. For the CDR3, the DNA is TGTGCCAGCAGTTACGGCGGGGCCTCCTACAATGAGCAGTTCTTC.

This clonotype was counted a few times. The gene calls are TRBV27 and TRBJ1-5; 9 bases align to TRBD1. The trim removed 5 bases at V and 6 bases at J, leaving 5 bases unmatched. CDR3 length: 14 amino acids. CDR1 and CDR2 (germline): MNHEY, SMNVEV (reference sequence). The CDR3 coding sequence is TGTGCCAGCAGTGAGACAGGGGGAGTTCAGCCCCAGCATTTT. Translated: CASSETGGVQPQHF.

This clonotype was recorded at least ten times. The chain links TRBV4-3 to TRBJ2-1; D may match TRBD1 or TRBD2 (6 bases each). V was clipped by 0 bases and J by 7 bases, with 22 bases between them. Per the germline V gene, CDR1 is LGHNA and CDR2 is YSLEER. The CDR3 has 18 amino acids. CDR3 protein: CASSQDWGAAPIMNEQFF. The CDR3 DNA reads as TGCGCCAGCAGCCAAGATTGGGGGGCCGCTCCCATTATGAATGAGCAGTTCTTC.

The rearrangement links TRBV12-3 or TRBV12-4 to TRBJ1-1; the D is unclear. V was cut by 6 bases and J by 11 bases, with 16 bases left in between. CDR3 length equals 12 residues. The CDR3: CASSPIGPLAFF. Here the CDR3 DNA reads TGTGCCAGCAGCCCAATAGGTCCGTTGGCTTTCTTT.

This clonotype appeared a few times. The gene calls are TRBV5-1 and TRBJ2-1, with a possible D match to TRBD2 (5 bases). The CDR3 loop spans 13 amino acids. Germline CDR1 SGHRS, CDR2 YFSETQ. V was clipped by 0 bases and J by 7 bases, with 8 bases between them. The CDR3 DNA sequence: TGCGCCAGCAGCTTGGCCGGGATAAATGAGCAGTTCTTC. This sequence encodes CASSLAGINEQFF.

The J gene is TRBJ2-7, the V gene TRBV5-1; D gene uncertain. CDR3 size: 14 residues. The germline V and J ends were trimmed by 4 bases and 3 bases, with 14 bases remaining between them. The germline gives CDR1 SGHRS, CDR2 YFSETQ. The CDR3 sequence is CASSPGVCGYEQYF. The CDR3 nucleotides are TGCGCCAGCAGCCCCGGCGTATGCGGCTACGAGCAGTACTTC.

CDR3 nucleotide sequence: TGTGCCAGCAGACTGCCCGGAGTAGCGGGGTTGACCGGGGAGCTGTTTTTT. Translating gives CASRLPGVAGLTGELFF. This chain links TRBV7-9 with TRBJ2-2, with 8 positions matching TRBD2. Germline lookup yields CDR1 SEHNR and CDR2 FQNEAQ (reference sequence). After removal of 6 bases from V and 5 bases from J, the junction contained 14 bases not matched to a gene. The length of the CDR3 is 17 residues.

This clonotype showed up just a few times. This sequence joins TRBV5-1 and TRBJ2-7; TRBD1 matches 9 bases. V trimming: 3 bases; J trimming: 5 bases; junction bases outside the gene matches: 3. Germline values: CDR1 SGHRS, CDR2 YFSETQ. This CDR3 has 13 amino acids. The CDR3 protein is CASSWGTGNEQYF. The CDR3 DNA reads TGCGCCAGCAGCTGGGGGACAGGGAACGAGCAGTACTTC.

This clonotype showed up many times. This chain uses TRBV2 with TRBJ2-3, with D possibly TRBD2 on 6 matching bases. The V gene's germline CDR1 is SNHLY and CDR2 FYNNEI. CDR3 length equals 19 residues. V lost 3 bases, J lost 5 bases, and 27 bases lay in between. CDR3 coding DNA: TGTGCCAGCAGTGATCCGGGGGATTGGAGCGGAGAGTGGGGAGATACGCAGTATTTT. Residues: CASSDPGDWSGEWGDTQYF.

This clonotype has a handful of counts. Sequence at one end of the junction differs from germline and may be a read error. The chain joins TRBV7-7 to TRBJ2-3, with D tentatively TRBD2 (6 bases). There are 15 residues in the CDR3. CDR1 and CDR2 from the germline V gene are SSHAT and FNYEAQ (reference sequence). This CDR3 reads CASSSGLTSTDTQYF. The DNA of the CDR3 is TGTGCTAGCAGCTCTGGACTAACTAGCACAGATACGCAGTATTTT.

This clonotype was picked up many times. The chain is built from TRBV10-3 and TRBJ1-5; D not resolved. The CDR3 has 13 residues. Trimming removed 6 bases from V and 5 bases from J, with 11 bases in between. CDR1 is ENHRY, CDR2 SYGVKD, per germline. CDR3 sequence: CAIREAADQPQHF. CDR3 coding DNA: TGTGCCATCAGGGAGGCAGCGGATCAGCCCCAGCATTTT.

V is TRBV4-1 and J is TRBJ2-7; D is tentatively TRBD1 or TRBD2 (5 bases each). CDR1 and CDR2 from the germline V gene are MGHRA and YSYEKL. The CDR3 runs 15 residues. V gave up 6 bases and J gave up 0 bases, with 15 bases separating them. CDR3 in amino acids: CASRPYGTSSYEQYF. The CDR3 DNA sequence: TGCGCCAGCAGACCCTACGGGACCAGCTCCTACGAGCAGTACTTC.

The chain carries TRBV6-1 and TRBJ1-2; no firm D call. V lost 2 bases, J lost 8 bases, and 9 bases lay in between. This CDR3 has 12 residues. CDR1 and CDR2 from the germline V gene are MNHNS and SASEGT. The CDR3 DNA reads as TGTGCCAGCAGTGAAAGGACTCTGGGCTACACCTTC. Protein product: CASSERTLGYTF.